This T cell receptor beta chain was sequenced for a study of blood T cell repertoires in COVID-19. The CDR3 totals 16 residues. V lost 4 bases and J lost 1, with 15 bases in between. CDR1 and CDR2 (germline): SGDLS, YYNGEE. Original processing notes: Estimation of nucleated cell counts relied on the amplification of reference gene primers. The assay was immunoSEQ multiplex PCR, and TCRdb's table has in-frame clones only and misses some. V and J calls and clone size are given by that table; D and trimming were obtained from the DNA. Seen here are a few hundred thousand clones, approximately 80% observed once, and the top ten hold approximately 2.4%.

The sequence was obtained from a man aged 35 to 55 who had recovered from COVID-19. Sequenced: peripheral blood. The chain recombines TRBV9 with TRBJ2-1; D may be TRBD2 (5 bases). The CDR3 loop is CASSLSTTASYNEQFF. The CDR3 DNA reads TGTGCCAGCAGCCTCTCGACTACTGCATCCTACAATGAGCAGTTCTTC.